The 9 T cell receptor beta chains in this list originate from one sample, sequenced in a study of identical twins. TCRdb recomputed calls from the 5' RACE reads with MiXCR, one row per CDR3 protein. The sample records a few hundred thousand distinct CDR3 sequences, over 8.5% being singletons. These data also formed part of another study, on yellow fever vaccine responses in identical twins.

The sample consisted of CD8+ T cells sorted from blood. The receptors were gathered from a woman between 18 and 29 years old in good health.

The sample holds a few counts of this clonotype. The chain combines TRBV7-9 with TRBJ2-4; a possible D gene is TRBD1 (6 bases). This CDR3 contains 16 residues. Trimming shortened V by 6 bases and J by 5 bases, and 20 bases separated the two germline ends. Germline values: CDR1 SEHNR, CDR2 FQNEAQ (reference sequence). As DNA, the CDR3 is TGTGCCAGCAGTCCTCGGACAGCTACCAGGGAAAACATTCAGTACTTC. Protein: CASSPRTATRENIQYF.

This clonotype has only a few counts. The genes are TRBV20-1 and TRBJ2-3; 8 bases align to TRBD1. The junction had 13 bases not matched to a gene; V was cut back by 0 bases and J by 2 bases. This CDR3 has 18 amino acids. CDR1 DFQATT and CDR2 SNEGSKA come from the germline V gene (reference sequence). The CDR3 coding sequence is TGCAGTGCTAGAGATATTTACAGGACAGGGACGGTCACAGATACGCAGTATTTT. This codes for CSARDIYRTGTVTDTQYF.

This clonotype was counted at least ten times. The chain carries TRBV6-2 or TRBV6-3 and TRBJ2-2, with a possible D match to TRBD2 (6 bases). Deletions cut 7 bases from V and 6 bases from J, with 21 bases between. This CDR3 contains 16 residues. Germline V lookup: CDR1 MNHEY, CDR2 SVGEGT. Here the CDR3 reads CASTHGPGTFPGELFF. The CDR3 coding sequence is TGTGCCAGCACTCACGGGCCCGGGACTTTTCCCGGGGAGCTGTTTTTT.

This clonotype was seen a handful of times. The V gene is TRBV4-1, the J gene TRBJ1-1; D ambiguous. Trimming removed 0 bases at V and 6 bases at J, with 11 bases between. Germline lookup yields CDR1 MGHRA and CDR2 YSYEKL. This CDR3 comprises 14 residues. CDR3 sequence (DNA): TGCGCCAGCAGCCAAGAGTGGGGAGCAGCTGAAGCTTTCTTT. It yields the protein CASSQEWGAAEAFF.

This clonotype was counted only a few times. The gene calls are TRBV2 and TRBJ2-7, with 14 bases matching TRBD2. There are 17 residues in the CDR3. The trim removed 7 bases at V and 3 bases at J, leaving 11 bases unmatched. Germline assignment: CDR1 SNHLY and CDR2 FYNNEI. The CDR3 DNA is TGTGCCAGCACCGCCGGGACTAGCGGGAGAATACTCTACGAGCAGTACTTC. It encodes CASTAGTSGRILYEQYF. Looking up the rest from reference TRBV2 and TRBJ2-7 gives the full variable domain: EPEVTQTPSHQVTQMGQEVILRCVPISNHLYFYWYRQILGQKVEFLVSFYNNEISEKSEIFDDQFSVERPDGSNFTLKIRSTKLEDSAMYFCASTAGTSGRILYEQYFGPGTRLTVT.

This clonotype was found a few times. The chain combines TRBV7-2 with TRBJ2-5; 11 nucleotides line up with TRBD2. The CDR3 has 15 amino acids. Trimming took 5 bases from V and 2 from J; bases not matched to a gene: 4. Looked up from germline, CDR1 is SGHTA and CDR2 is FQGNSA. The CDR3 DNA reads TGTGCCAGCAGCCTGGGACTAGCGGCACAAGAGACCCAGTACTTC. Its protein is CASSLGLAAQETQYF.

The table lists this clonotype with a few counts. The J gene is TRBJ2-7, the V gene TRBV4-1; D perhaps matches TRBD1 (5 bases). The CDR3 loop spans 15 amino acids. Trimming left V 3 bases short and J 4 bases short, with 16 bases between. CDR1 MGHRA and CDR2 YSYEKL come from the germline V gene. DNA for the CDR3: TGCGCCAGCAGCCATTCTCAGGGATCTTCATACGAGCAGTACTTC. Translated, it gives CASSHSQGSSYEQYF.

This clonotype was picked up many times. The CDR3 bases are TGCGCCAGCAGCCAAGATTGGGGGTACAATGAGCAGTTCTTC. Translating gives CASSQDWGYNEQFF. This chain links TRBV4-3 with TRBJ2-1; tentatively, D is TRBD1 or TRBD2 (5 bases each). The CDR3 has 14 residues. V gave up 0 bases and J gave up 4 bases, with 7 bases separating them. The germline gives CDR1 LGHNA, CDR2 YSLEER.

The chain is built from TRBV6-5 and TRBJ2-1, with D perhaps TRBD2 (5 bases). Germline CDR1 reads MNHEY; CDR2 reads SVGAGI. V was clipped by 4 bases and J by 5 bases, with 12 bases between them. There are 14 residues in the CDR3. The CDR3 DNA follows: TGTGCCAGCAGTTCAAACGGGGAACACAATGAGCAGTTCTTC. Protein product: CASSSNGEHNEQFF.